Listed here are 3 T cell receptor beta chains from one sample, sequenced in a study of blood T cell repertoires in COVID-19. Produced via immunoSEQ multiplex PCR; TCRdb's table is partial and in-frame only. The sample consists of 360,000 or so clones, roughly 89% of them appearing once. Sequencing was carried out using peripheral blood. The receptors here all came from a man between 18 and 35 years old with active or convalescent COVID-19.

J is TRBJ2-2 and V is TRBV4-3, with 7 positions matching TRBD1. The CDR3 length is 17 residues. The germline V gene encodes CDR1 LGHNA and CDR2 YSLEER. Trimming took 4 bases from V and 1 from J; bases not matched to a gene: 9. This CDR3 is CASSRGAGQENTGELFF. The CDR3 DNA reads as TGCGCCAGCAGCCGAGGTGCTGGACAGGAGAACACCGGGGAGCTGTTTTTT.

The V and J genes are TRBV4-1 and TRBJ2-1; D might be TRBD1 (6 bases). The germline V gene encodes CDR1 MGHRA and CDR2 YSYEKL. Trimming cost V 1 base and J 2 bases, with 12 bases left between them. The CDR3 spans 16 residues. CDR3: CASSQVFGTTYNEQFF. As DNA, the CDR3 is TGCGCCAGCAGCCAAGTTTTTGGGACAACCTACAATGAGCAGTTCTTC.

The chain recombines TRBV4-1 with TRBJ2-1; 8 bases are a match to TRBD1. Trimming cost V 3 bases and J 8 bases; bases outside gene matches: 6. The CDR3 spans 14 residues. Germline values: CDR1 MGHRA, CDR2 YSYEKL. The CDR3 here is CASSHVSGGDEQFF. The CDR3 DNA sequence: TGCGCCAGCAGCCATGTTTCAGGGGGCGATGAGCAGTTCTTC.